These 31 T cell receptor beta chains were all obtained from the same sample, sequenced in a study of control samples from healthy donors and cancer patients. Using immunoSEQ multiplex PCR, the repertoire was profiled, and TCRdb retains in-frame clones only, with some absent. The data contain some 120,000 clones, around 90% of them singletons. Material for sequencing was blood. The receptors originated from a man aged 40-55 years in good health.

The J gene is TRBJ1-5, the V gene TRBV6-2 or TRBV6-3; D not resolved. The V and J ends lost 2 bases and 2 bases respectively, with 7 bases between them. The length of the CDR3 is 14 residues. CDR1 and CDR2 (germline): MNHEY, SVGEGT. The CDR3 here is CASSYKAGNQPQHF. The CDR3, as DNA: TGTGCCAGCAGTTACAAGGCAGGCAATCAGCCCCAGCATTTT.

V is TRBV4-1 and J is TRBJ1-4; no definite D call. Germline lookup yields CDR1 MGHRA and CDR2 YSYEKL. V was cut by 3 bases and J by 0 bases, with 14 bases left in between. The CDR3 contains 17 residues. The CDR3 reads CASSQLNGESTNEKLFF. In DNA form, the CDR3 reads TGCGCCAGCAGCCAGTTGAACGGGGAATCAACTAATGAAAAACTGTTTTTT.

This clone came up once. This chain connects TRBV2 to TRBJ1-2; tentative D call: TRBD1 (5 bases). V shed 6 bases and J shed 1 base, with 12 bases lying between them. The CDR3 runs to 14 residues. CDR1 is SNHLY, CDR2 FYNNEI, per germline. CDR3: CASRADNFNYGYTF. The CDR3 DNA sequence: TGTGCCAGCAGGGCGGACAATTTTAACTATGGCTACACCTTC.

In regard to this clone: The sample holds other DNA sequences that translate to the same CDR3. This chain uses TRBV5-6 with TRBJ1-2; D ambiguous. This CDR3 spans 13 amino acids. Between the trimmed V and J ends, which lost 1 base and 7 bases, there was a span of 11 bases. Germline CDR1 SGHDT, CDR2 YYEEEE. The CDR3 region is CASSLNRAAGYTF. The CDR3 DNA reads TGTGCCAGCAGCTTGAACCGGGCGGCTGGCTACACCTTC. Combining the CDR3 with reference TRBV5-6 and TRBJ1-2 gives the whole variable domain DAGVTQSPTHLIKTRGQQVTLRCSPKSGHDTVSWYQQALGQGPQFIFQYYEEEERQRGNFPDRFSGHQFPNYSSELNVNALLLGDSALYLCASSLNRAAGYTFGSGTRLTVV.

V and J are TRBV30 and TRBJ1-3; 7 bases match TRBD1. The germline CDR1 and CDR2 sequences are GTSNPN and SVGIG (reference sequence). With 2 bases clipped from V and 4 bases from J, the junction kept 14 bases outside the gene matches. This CDR3 region has 17 residues. The CDR3 sequence: CAWSNRRETGFGNTIYF. The CDR3, as DNA: TGTGCCTGGAGTAACCGGAGGGAGACAGGGTTCGGAAACACCATATATTTT.

The chain uses TRBV12-2 and TRBJ2-5. TRBV12-2 is a listed pseudogene. The CDR3 runs 16 residues. The CDR3 region is CASRLARGVLAETQYF. CDR3 sequence (DNA): TGTGCAAGTCGCTTAGCAAGGGGGGTACTCGCGGAGACCCAGTACTTC.

The gene calls are TRBV7-2 and TRBJ2-5; weak D call: TRBD2 (6 bases). Trimming stripped 5 bases from V and 6 bases from J, with 16 bases between. The CDR3 extends over 14 amino acids. Germline CDR1 SGHTA, CDR2 FQGNSA. This CDR3 reads CASSDEAGGKTQYF. Written as DNA, the CDR3 is TGTGCCAGCAGCGACGAGGCCGGGGGAAAGACCCAGTACTTC.

This clone appeared a single time. The chain employs TRBV6-5 and TRBJ1-5; possibly TRBD1 for D (5 bases). Germline V CDR1 and CDR2: MNHEY, SVGAGI. Trimming shortened V by 11 bases and J by 2 bases, and 16 bases separated the two germline ends. This CDR3 has 14 residues. CDR3: CASTSGDGNQPQHF. CDR3 nucleotide sequence: TGTGCCTCGACTTCGGGGGATGGCAATCAGCCCCAGCATTTT.

The V and J genes are TRBV7-9 and TRBJ1-1, with D perhaps matching TRBD1 (6 bases). Germline loops: CDR1 SEHNR, CDR2 FQNEAQ (reference sequence). The CDR3 is 13 residues long. Trimming stripped 3 bases from V and 6 bases from J, with 11 bases between. CDR3 bases: TGTGCCAGCAGCTTCACAGGGAGGGCTGAAGCTTTCTTT. It translates to CASSFTGRAEAFF.

The rearrangement links TRBV5-1 to TRBJ1-6, with D tentatively TRBD1 (5 bases). The CDR3 is made up of 14 amino acids. In germline, CDR1 is SGHRS, CDR2 YFSETQ. The V and J ends lost 5 bases and 4 bases respectively, with 10 bases between them. As DNA, the CDR3 is TGCGCCAGCAGTGGGACGCAATATAATTCACCCCTCCACTTT. Translated: CASSGTQYNSPLHF. Filled out from reference TRBV5-1 and TRBJ1-6, the complete variable domain reads KAGVTQTPRYLIKTRGQQVTLSCSPISGHRSVSWYQQTPGQGLQFLFEYFSETQRNKGNFPGRFSGRQFSNSRSEMNVSTLELGDSALYLCASSGTQYNSPLHFGNGTRLTVT.

The V and J genes are TRBV10-3 and TRBJ2-7; the D is unclear. Trimming pared 3 bases from V and 0 bases from J, leaving 9 bases between. The length of the CDR3 is 14 residues. The germline V gene encodes CDR1 ENHRY and CDR2 SYGVKD. CDR3 coding DNA: TGTGCCATCAGTGAAGAGGTTAGCTCCTACGAGCAGTACTTC. Translating gives CAISEEVSSYEQYF.

This chain joins TRBV18 and TRBJ2-5; D unclear. This CDR3 is 13 amino acids long. V was pared by 1 base and J by 4 bases, with 7 bases between. Per germline, CDR1 KGHSH and CDR2 LQKENI. CDR3 loop: CASSPRYGETQYF. The CDR3 DNA follows: TGTGCCAGCTCACCACGGTATGGAGAGACCCAGTACTTC.

The CDR3 protein is CASSYSGRYPSQAFF. CDR3 nucleotides: TGTGCCAGCAGTTACTCGGGCAGATACCCATCGCAAGCTTTCTTT. The chain links TRBV6-5 to TRBJ1-1; unclear D gene. This CDR3 spans 15 amino acids. The germline V and J ends were trimmed by 0 bases and 9 bases, with 17 bases remaining between them. Germline CDR1 and CDR2: MNHEY and SVGAGI.

The genes are TRBV3-1 (or the pseudogene TRBV3-2) and TRBJ1-1; D remains unclear. Germline CDR1 LGHDT, CDR2 YNNKEL (reference sequence). Deletions cut 2 bases from V and 14 bases from J, with 18 bases between. The CDR3 is made up of 13 amino acids. CDR3 DNA: TGTGCCAGCAGCCAACCCCTCCGGACGGCCCGCTTCTTT. It specifies CASSQPLRTARFF.

This clone was detected once. DNA for the CDR3: TGTGCCAGCAGCTTAGCGAACGGGGACGAGCAGTACTTC. Translation: CASSLANGDEQYF. The rearrangement joins TRBV7-9 to TRBJ2-7; weak D call: TRBD2 (5 bases). Germline V lookup: CDR1 SEHNR, CDR2 FQNEAQ (reference sequence). The CDR3 is 13 amino acids. The V gene lost 0 bases and the J gene lost 5 bases, with 8 bases spanning the gap.

The chain carries TRBV12-5 and TRBJ2-3; TRBD2 agrees at 7 bases. Germline lookup yields CDR1 LGHNT and CDR2 FRNRAP. The V gene end was trimmed by 6 bases and the J gene end by 1 base; junction bases not matched to a gene: 4. This CDR3 has 14 residues. CDR3 in amino acids: CASGPAGGTDTQYF. CDR3 bases: TGTGCTAGTGGCCCGGCGGGGGGCACAGATACGCAGTATTTT.

V usage is TRBV4-3 and J usage is TRBJ2-7; 7 bases fit TRBD2. CDR1 and CDR2 (germline): LGHNA, YSLEER. This CDR3 has 14 amino acids. The J segment lost 6 bases and the V segment lost 2 bases, leaving 7 bases of the junction unmatched. The CDR3 sequence is CASSQRGLVSEQYF. CDR3 coding DNA: TGCGCCAGCAGCCAACGCGGACTAGTCTCCGAGCAGTACTTC.

V is TRBV5-4 and J is TRBJ1-2; possible D gene TRBD1, 5 bases. Trimming took 0 bases from V and 7 from J, leaving 19 bases between them. The germline gives CDR1 SGHNT, CDR2 YYREEE (reference sequence). This CDR3 spans 16 amino acids. CDR3 bases: TGTGCCAGCAGCTTGGGGGCCGGGCAGGGCCCCGTTGGCTACACCTTC. Residues: CASSLGAGQGPVGYTF.

The chain combines TRBV10-2 with TRBJ2-7; the D gene is possibly TRBD1 (5 bases). Between the trimmed V and J ends, which lost 4 bases and 3 bases, there was a span of 13 bases. This CDR3 has 14 residues. Per the germline V gene, CDR1 is WSHSY and CDR2 is SAAADI. CDR3 region: CASSGQGIYYEQYF. The CDR3 DNA follows: TGCGCCAGCAGTGGGCAGGGAATTTACTACGAGCAGTACTTC.

This clone was picked up a small number of times. This CDR3 is also generated by other DNA sequences in the sample. In DNA, the CDR3 is TGTGCCAGCAGGACACAGGGTAGCACAGATACGCAGTATTTT. This codes for CASRTQGSTDTQYF. The chain links TRBV6-5 to TRBJ2-3; TRBD1 might be the D (6 bases). This CDR3 region has 14 residues. Trimming shortened V by 6 bases and J by 0 bases, and 10 bases separated the two germline ends. Germline CDR1 MNHEY, CDR2 SVGAGI.

The rearrangement links TRBV30 to TRBJ1-3; TRBD1 agrees at 7 bases. The V segment lost 3 bases and the J segment 4 bases; nucleotides outside the gene matches: 6. The CDR3 consists of 14 residues. Per germline, CDR1 GTSNPN and CDR2 SVGIG (reference sequence). The CDR3 bases are TGTGCCTGGAGCCGACAGGGAAGGGGAAACACCATATATTTT. Translating it yields CAWSRQGRGNTIYF.

This chain uses TRBV30 with TRBJ1-1; TRBD1 is a possible D gene (6 bases). V was pared by 0 bases and J by 1 base, with 9 bases between. Germline V gene sequence: CDR1 GTSNPN, CDR2 SVGIG (reference sequence). The CDR3 runs to 14 residues. The CDR3 nucleotides read TGTGCCTGGAGTGTATGGGGGGCGAACACTGAAGCTTTCTTT. Its protein is CAWSVWGANTEAFF.

This chain uses TRBV15 with TRBJ2-7; 12 bases match TRBD1. The length of the CDR3 is 18 residues. The trim removed 0 bases at V and 0 bases at J, leaving 6 bases unmatched. Germline CDR1 LNHNV, CDR2 YYDKDF (reference sequence). CDR3 loop: CATSREGTGGGHSYEQYF. The DNA of the CDR3 is TGTGCCACCAGCAGAGAAGGGACAGGGGGCGGCCACTCCTACGAGCAGTACTTC.

This clone showed up just once. Other nucleotide sequences in the sample specify the same CDR3. This chain links TRBV19 with TRBJ2-1; possible D gene TRBD1, 5 bases. V gave up 3 bases and J gave up 1 base, with 13 bases separating them. The CDR3 runs 16 residues. Looked up from germline, CDR1 is LNHDA and CDR2 is SQIVND (reference sequence). This CDR3 reads CASSIQLQGSYNEQFF. In DNA form, the CDR3 reads TGTGCCAGTAGTATTCAGTTGCAGGGTTCCTACAATGAGCAGTTCTTC. Full variable domain (remainder filled in from reference TRBV19 and TRBJ2-1): DGGITQSPKYLFRKEGQNVTLSCEQNLNHDAMYWYRQDPGQGLRLIYYSQIVNDFQKGDIAEGYSVSREKKESFPLTVTSAQKNPTAFYLCASSIQLQGSYNEQFFGPGTRLTVL.

This clone was detected only once. V usage is TRBV18 and J usage is TRBJ2-7; D possibly corresponds to TRBD1 (6 bases). The V gene's germline CDR1 is KGHSH and CDR2 LQKENI. The CDR3 extends over 13 amino acids. V gave up 7 bases and J gave up 5 bases, with 15 bases separating them. In DNA, the CDR3 is TGTGCCAGCTGGAAGACAGGTGATCACGAGCAGTACTTC. Amino acid sequence: CASWKTGDHEQYF.

This chain joins TRBV6-5 and TRBJ2-1; 9 nucleotides match TRBD1. Germline loops: CDR1 MNHEY, CDR2 SVGAGI. V lost 5 bases, J lost 4 bases, and 6 bases stayed unmatched. The CDR3 consists of 15 residues. Here the CDR3 reads CASSLQGAVYNEQFF. For the CDR3, the DNA is TGTGCCAGCAGTCTACAGGGGGCGGTTTACAATGAGCAGTTCTTC.

The rearrangement uses TRBV6-5 and TRBJ2-1, with 11 bases fitting TRBD2. J was trimmed by 9 bases and V by 7 bases; bases with no gene match: 11. This CDR3 contains 15 residues. CDR1 is MNHEY, CDR2 SVGAGI, per germline. CDR3 DNA: TGTGCCAGCACCCCTAGTAGCGGGGGGGCTACTGAGCAGTTCTTC. Protein: CASTPSSGGATEQFF.

V gene TRBV6-2 or TRBV6-3 combines with J gene TRBJ1-5, with TRBD1 identical over 9 bases. The J segment lost 5 bases and the V segment lost 2 bases, leaving 10 bases of the junction unmatched. The CDR3 runs 17 residues. Per germline, CDR1 MNHEY and CDR2 SVGEGT. As DNA, the CDR3 is TGTGCCAGCAGTTACACACGCCTGACAGGGGGGCATCAGCCCCAGCATTTT. This codes for CASSYTRLTGGHQPQHF.

The chain joins TRBV11-1 to TRBJ1-1; D not resolved. This CDR3 has 13 residues. Germline values: CDR1 SGHAT, CDR2 FQDESV (reference sequence). Trimming left V 0 bases short and J 1 base short, with 3 bases between. The CDR3 reads CASSLARNTEAFF. For the CDR3, the DNA is TGTGCCAGCAGCTTAGCGCGGAACACTGAAGCTTTCTTT.

This chain links TRBV6-5 with TRBJ1-1; D is unclear. This CDR3 contains 15 residues. Germline-derived CDR1 and CDR2 are MNHEY and SVGAGI. V shed 4 bases and J shed 1 base, with 13 bases lying between them. The CDR3 DNA follows: TGTGCCAGCAGTTTTCACCGGGCTTCGAACACTGAAGCTTTCTTT. Its translation is CASSFHRASNTEAFF.

V and J are TRBV29-1 and TRBJ2-1; 7 bases map to TRBD2. V lost 5 bases to trimming and J lost 2 bases; unmatched junction nucleotides: 9. The V gene's germline CDR1 is SQVTM and CDR2 ANQGSEA. There are 15 residues in the CDR3. The DNA for the CDR3 is TGCAGCGTTACGGGGGAGGCGGGGGCCTACAATGAGCAGTTCTTC. Translated: CSVTGEAGAYNEQFF.